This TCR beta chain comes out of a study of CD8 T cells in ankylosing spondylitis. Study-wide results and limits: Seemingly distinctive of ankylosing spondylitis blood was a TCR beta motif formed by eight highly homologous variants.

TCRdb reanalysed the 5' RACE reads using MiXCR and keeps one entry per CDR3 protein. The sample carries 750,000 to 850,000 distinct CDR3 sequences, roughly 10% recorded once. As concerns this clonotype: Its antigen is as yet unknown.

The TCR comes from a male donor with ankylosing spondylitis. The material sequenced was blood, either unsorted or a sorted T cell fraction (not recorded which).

The CDR3 region has the DNA TGCGCCAGCAGCCAAGAGTCCTGGGGCAGGACCGGCGGGACGAAAGAGACCCAGTACTTC. This translates into CASSQESWGRTGGTKETQYF. The genes are TRBV4-1 and TRBJ2-5; a possible D gene is TRBD2 (6 bases). Germline-derived CDR1 and CDR2 are MGHRA and YSYEKL. The germline V and J ends were trimmed by 0 bases and 3 bases, with 26 bases remaining between them. The CDR3 spans 20 residues.